These 8 T cell receptor beta chains originate from one sample sequenced in a study of T and B cells in COVID-19 patients. TRB was amplified from about 250-500 ng of blood genomic DNA. Multiplex PCR with BIOMED2 TRB-A/B primer pools amplified TRB rearrangements. TCRdb reanalysed the multiplex PCR reads using MiXCR and keeps one entry per CDR3 protein. The repertoire includes approximately 7,200 distinct CDR3 sequences, approximately 33% of them detected once, and 24% sits in the top ten. Sequenced input: blood. The receptors were gathered from a human donor who had recovered from COVID-19.

The chain has TRBV6-1 and TRBJ1-1, with 8 bases that match TRBD1. The ends lost 7 bases at V and 7 bases at J; junction bases unmatched: 11. The CDR3 has 14 residues. The germline CDR1 and CDR2 sequences are MNHNS and SASEGT. CDR3 coding DNA: TGTGCCAGCACCCGAAGGACAGGGTCGAGTGAAGCTTTCTTT. Protein product: CASTRRTGSSEAFF.

In the case of this clonotype: The CDR3 ends on some other residue instead of the conserved phenylalanine or tryptophan, so this is likely a read error. The chain recombines TRBV18 with TRBJ2-1; 14 positions match TRBD2. Trimming removed 5 bases from V and 5 bases from J; junction bases left unmatched: 11. Germline values: CDR1 KGHSH, CDR2 LQKENI. The CDR3 sequence is 18 residues long. DNA of the CDR3: TGTGCCAGCTCAAATACTCTCATGACTAGCGGGGGGGACAATGAGCAGTTCATC. Translated, it gives CASSNTLMTSGGDNEQFI.

The CDR3 DNA reads TGTGCCAGCAGTGGGCGGGGTCGATCCTACAATGAGCAGTTCTTC. Its protein is CASSGRGRSYNEQFF. The chain has TRBV12-3 or TRBV12-4 and TRBJ2-1, with D possibly TRBD2 on 6 matching bases. The V gene lost 5 bases and the J gene lost 1 base, with 12 bases spanning the gap. This CDR3 is 15 amino acids long.

There are a few counts of this clonotype. V and J are TRBV5-6 and TRBJ2-7; 7 positions agree with TRBD2. V dropped 4 bases and J dropped 2; count of bases not matched to a gene: 3. The CDR3 extends over 13 amino acids. Germline V gives CDR1 SGHDT, CDR2 YYEEEE. The CDR3, as DNA: TGTGCCAGCAGCCCGGGGGGAACCTACGAGCAGTACGTC. It yields the protein CASSPGGTYEQYV.

J is TRBJ2-5 and V is TRBV24-1; possible D gene TRBD2, 6 bases. The CDR3 is 12 amino acids. Trimming cost V 9 bases and J 5 bases, with 12 bases left between them. The germline V gene encodes CDR1 KGHDR and CDR2 SFDVKD. The CDR3 protein is CATGAGGETQYF. CDR3 DNA sequence: TGTGCCACCGGGGCAGGAGGGGAGACCCAGTACTTC.

This clonotype counts as medium-sized (0.01 to 0.1%). J is TRBJ1-2 and V is TRBV6-5, with 9 nucleotides matching TRBD1. Germline V lookup: CDR1 MNHEY, CDR2 SVGAGI. Unmatched junction bases numbered 2, after V lost 2 bases and J lost 4 bases. This CDR3 has 14 amino acids. DNA for the CDR3: TGTGCCAGCAGTTACGGACAGGGGTTCTATGGCTACACCTTC. It codes for CASSYGQGFYGYTF.

This clonotype was observed once. The J gene is TRBJ2-5, the V gene TRBV13; 9 bases map to TRBD2. After removal of 7 bases from V and 2 bases from J, the junction contained 14 bases not matched to a gene. The CDR3 has 17 amino acids. Germline V lookup: CDR1 PRHDT, CDR2 FYEKMQ (reference sequence). For the CDR3, the DNA is TGTGCCAGCACCCCGGGGGTAGCGGGGGCGGAGCAAGAGACCCAGTACTTC. Translating it yields CASTPGVAGAEQETQYF.

By frequency in the sample, this clonotype is medium-sized. The J gene is TRBJ2-2, the V gene TRBV19; no clear D gene. Between the trimmed V and J ends, which lost 7 bases and 0 bases, there was a span of 12 bases. The CDR3 runs 15 residues. CDR1 and CDR2 (germline): LNHDA, SQIVND (reference sequence). The CDR3 DNA sequence: TGTGCCAGTATGGCGTCGGCTGCGAACACCGGGGAGCTGTTTTTT. It yields the protein CASMASAANTGELFF.